This T cell receptor (beta chain) originates from a study of metastatic and nonmetastatic thyroid tumors. Background on the study: Repertoire data that came from the blood and tumor or nodule tissue of malignant and benign thyroid patients were compared.

All patients reached thyroid surgery having received no treatment beforehand. Comments on this clone: Antigen: not known.

CDR1 and CDR2 from the germline V gene are MGHRA and YSYEKL. The V end was cut by 4 bases, the J end by 5 bases, with 11 bases between. This CDR3 spans 13 amino acids. Overall study results and limits: The study reportedly found significantly higher TCR beta diversity in malignant thyroid tumors than benign nodules, in blood and tumor.

Original methodology: Clinicopathological groups supplied CDR3 differences that were used to build a distant-metastasis classifier for papillary thyroid cancer. TCRdb used MiXCR to call clones anew from the PCR reads. TCRdb's processing, not the authors' own work, is the source of the V and J calls. The sample holds 18,000 or so clones, roughly 36% seen once. Source material: tumor tissue. The sequence was collected from a female donor with papillary thyroid cancer or a benign thyroid nodule (not recorded which). Some clones in this sample may be carry-over from other donors' samples. J is TRBJ1-2 and V is TRBV4-1, with a tentative D call TRBD1 (6 bases). The DNA for the CDR3 is TGCGCCAGCAGCCCAGGGGTTAAATATGGCTACACCTTC. Translating gives CASSPGVKYGYTF.